This is a list of T cell receptor beta chains from one sample in a study of spatial heterogeneity in lung cancer. TCRdb re-derived calls from the 5' RACE reads in MiXCR, one entry per CDR3 protein. Here the sample spans 20,000 to 30,000 distinct CDR3 sequences, around 4.7% being singletons. The sequencing here drew on PBMCs, taken at surgery. The source is a male donor with early-stage non-small cell lung cancer. Each CDR3 is given with its conserved first and last residue. D genes are given only for firm matches. Size is stated for part of the rows, as once, few or many counts, or as a class when the clone is expanded.

>-|TRBJ1-6|many|TRBV18
CASSPLQGRSYNSPLHF
TGTGCCAGCTCACCACTACAGGGTAGATCCTATAATTCACCCCTCCACTTT
>-|TRBJ2-3|many|TRBV6-1
CASRLTTDTQYF
TGTGCCAGCAGACTCACCACAGATACGCAGTATTTT
>TRBD2|TRBJ2-2|many|TRBV28
CASSPGGTPGELFF
TGTGCCAGCAGCCCCGGGGGGACGCCCGGGGAGCTGTTTTTT
>TRBD2|TRBJ2-5|medium-sized|TRBV4-3
CASSQVRGGGETQYF
TGCGCCAGCAGCCAAGTGCGGGGGGGCGGGGAGACCCAGTACTTC
>-|TRBJ1-5|many|TRBV21-1
CATQTHRERNQPQHF
TGTGCCACCCAAACCCACAGGGAGCGCAATCAGCCCCAGCATTTT
>-|TRBJ1-1|many|TRBV20-1
CSARDGVWRTEAFF
TGCAGTGCTAGAGACGGGGTTTGGAGAACTGAAGCTTTCTTT
>TRBD1|TRBJ2-7|medium-sized|TRBV10-3
CAIRQGQGLDEQYF
TGTGCCATCAGGCAGGGACAGGGTCTCGACGAGCAGTACTTC
>TRBD2|TRBJ2-3|many|TRBV29-1
CSVEPSGGSDTQYF
TGCAGCGTTGAGCCTAGCGGGGGGTCAGATACGCAGTATTTT
>-|TRBJ1-5|many|TRBV27
CASSPRGGSNQPQHF
TGTGCCAGCAGTCCCCGTGGGGGGAGCAATCAGCCCCAGCATTTT
>-|TRBJ2-5|many|TRBV5-1
CASSLLSAETQYF
TGCGCCAGCAGCTTGCTGTCCGCGGAGACCCAGTACTTC
>-|TRBJ2-7|few|TRBV3-1
CASSPRQGNEQYF
TGTGCCAGCAGCCCCCGGCAGGGGAACGAGCAGTACTTC
>TRBD1|TRBJ2-1|-|TRBV6-1
CASSEPGQGTLPQFF
TGTGCCAGCAGTGAACCGGGACAGGGTACCCTTCCTCAGTTCTTC
>TRBD2|TRBJ2-2|many|TRBV7-2
CASSQRTSGSPGELFF
TGTGCCAGCAGCCAACGGACTAGCGGGAGCCCCGGGGAGCTGTTTTTT
>TRBD2|TRBJ2-5|many|TRBV10-3
CAIRLGLAGETQYF
TGTGCCATCAGGCTAGGACTAGCGGGGGAGACCCAGTACTTC
>-|TRBJ2-3|many|TRBV29-1
CSFAWGSTDTQYF
TGCAGCTTCGCGTGGGGTAGCACAGATACGCAGTATTTT
>-|TRBJ2-5|many|TRBV10-3
CAISESTGDTGTQYF
TGTGCCATCAGTGAGTCGACTGGGGACACAGGGACCCAGTACTTC
>-|TRBJ2-3|many|TRBV6-4
CASRRVGVTTDTQYF
TGTGCCAGCAGGAGGGTCGGGGTAACCACAGATACGCAGTATTTT
>-|TRBJ1-1|many|TRBV6-6
CASESHPNTEAFF
TGTGCCAGCGAATCTCACCCGAACACTGAAGCTTTCTTT
>TRBD2|TRBJ2-5|many|TRBV2
CASSRRLAGGQETQYF
TGTGCCAGCAGTCGGCGTCTAGCGGGAGGGCAAGAGACCCAGTACTTC
>-|TRBJ1-1|many|TRBV7-2
CASSLGGGMRTEAFF
TGTGCCAGCAGCTTAGGCGGGGGTATGAGGACTGAAGCTTTCTTT
>-|TRBJ1-5|many|TRBV6-1
CASSEGYSNQPQHF
TGTGCCAGCAGTGAGGGATATAGCAATCAGCCCCAGCATTTT
>TRBD2|TRBJ2-7|many|TRBV15
CATSSGGGLEQYF
TGTGCCACCAGCAGCGGCGGGGGGTTGGAGCAGTACTTC
>TRBD1|TRBJ2-7|many|TRBV10-3
CAISRDRSYEQYF
TGTGCCATCAGCCGGGACAGGTCATACGAGCAGTACTTC
>-|TRBJ2-1|many|TRBV7-2
CASSLGYEYNEQFF
TGTGCCAGCAGCTTAGGGTACGAGTACAATGAGCAGTTCTTC
>TRBD2|TRBJ2-3|many|TRBV4-2
CASGSSGPSTDTQYF
TGTGCCAGCGGTTCTAGCGGCCCTAGCACAGATACGCAGTATTTT
>-|TRBJ2-3|-|TRBV10-1
CASSEEGGTSTDTQYF
TGCGCCAGCAGTGAGGAGGGAGGTACCAGCACAGATACGCAGTATTTT
>TRBD2|TRBJ2-6|many|TRBV7-9
CASSLPGGRTNVLTF
TGTGCCAGCAGCTTGCCGGGAGGCCGGACCAACGTCCTGACTTTC
>-|TRBJ1-4|many|TRBV7-6
CASSFTGTNEKLFF
TGTGCCAGCAGCTTCACGGGGACAAATGAAAAACTGTTTTTT
>-|TRBJ1-1|medium-sized|TRBV12-3/TRBV12-4
CASSLGVRDTEAFF
TGTGCCAGCAGTCTGGGGGTCAGGGACACTGAAGCTTTCTTT
>-|TRBJ2-4|few|TRBV6-2/TRBV6-3
CASSRDPNIQYF
TGTGCCAGCAGCCGGGACCCAAACATTCAGTACTTC
>-|TRBJ2-1|once|TRBV6-2/TRBV6-3
CASSLALRNEQFF
TGTGCCAGCAGCCTCGCTCTCCGCAATGAGCAGTTCTTC
>TRBD2|TRBJ2-3|many|TRBV6-5
CASSYSSSGGTDTQYF
TGTGCCAGCAGTTACTCGTCCAGCGGGGGGACCGATACGCAGTATTTT
>TRBD2|TRBJ2-3|many|TRBV2
CASRATSATDTQYF
TGTGCCAGCAGGGCGACTAGCGCCACAGATACGCAGTATTTT
>-|TRBJ2-7|once|TRBV12-3/TRBV12-4
CASSFRLGDYEQYF
TGTGCCAGCAGTTTCAGACTAGGGGACTACGAGCAGTACTTC
>TRBD1|TRBJ1-4|many|TRBV28
CASRTQGAREKLFF
TGTGCCAGCAGAACGCAGGGGGCGCGTGAAAAACTGTTTTTT
>-|TRBJ1-1|-|TRBV18
CASSLIGGEGTEAFF
TGTGCCAGCTCACTCATTGGCGGGGAAGGGACTGAAGCTTTCTTT
>-|TRBJ2-5|-|TRBV7-8
CASSLSELAETQYF
TGTGCCAGCAGCTTATCCGAACTAGCCGAGACCCAGTACTTC
>-|TRBJ1-2|many|TRBV4-2
CASSQVLPGANYGYTF
TGTGCCAGCAGCCAAGTTCTACCGGGAGCTAACTATGGCTACACCTTC
>-|TRBJ2-5|few|TRBV6-6
CASSKPGVEGETQYF
TGTGCCAGCAGTAAGCCAGGGGTTGAAGGAGAGACCCAGTACTTC
>-|TRBJ1-1|many|TRBV7-9
CASSLEQGTEAFF
TGTGCCAGCAGCTTAGAACAGGGCACTGAAGCTTTCTTT
>-|TRBJ2-1|-|TRBV5-4
CASSLGLGGSGTNHNEQFF
TGTGCCAGCAGCTTGGGGCTGGGAGGTAGCGGTACTAATCACAATGAGCAGTTCTTC
>TRBD2|TRBJ2-3|many|TRBV29-1
CSVEDRGLAGGQSYTQYF
TGCAGCGTTGAAGACAGGGGACTAGCGGGGGGGCAGTCATATACGCAGTATTTT
>TRBD2|TRBJ2-1|few|TRBV6-6
CASSPASGGDNEQFF
TGTGCCAGCAGTCCCGCTAGCGGGGGGGACAATGAGCAGTTCTTC
>-|TRBJ2-6|many|TRBV6-1
CASRTRGEGANVLTF
TGTGCCAGCAGAACCAGGGGCGAGGGGGCCAACGTCCTGACTTTC
>-|TRBJ2-7|many|TRBV27
CASSFDRRASGEQYF
TGTGCCAGCAGTTTCGACAGGCGCGCGTCTGGCGAGCAGTACTTC
>TRBD1|TRBJ2-1|few|TRBV6-6
CASRDRAPYNEQFF
TGTGCCAGCAGGGACAGGGCCCCCTACAATGAGCAGTTCTTC
>-|TRBJ1-1|many|TRBV28
CASSSGGAWSEAFF
TGTGCCAGCAGTTCGGGGGGTGCCTGGTCTGAAGCTTTCTTT
>TRBD2|TRBJ2-5|many|TRBV25-1
CASSDSGRAGETQYF
TGTGCCAGCAGTGACTCCGGGAGGGCGGGAGAGACCCAGTACTTC
>TRBD2|TRBJ2-1|-|TRBV6-2/TRBV6-3
CASTGGSSYNEQFF
TGTGCCAGCACCGGGGGGAGCTCCTACAATGAGCAGTTCTTC
>-|TRBJ2-7|many|TRBV18
CASSPQGNSLGEQYF
TGTGCCAGCTCGCCACAAGGGAACTCCTTAGGCGAGCAGTACTTC
>-|TRBJ2-3|medium-sized|TRBV3-1
CASSPGHASDTQYF
TGTGCCAGCAGCCCGGGCCACGCTTCGGATACGCAGTATTTT
>-|TRBJ1-2|few|TRBV3-1
CASSQGDWGGYTF
TGTGCCAGCAGCCAAGGAGATTGGGGGGGCTACACCTTC